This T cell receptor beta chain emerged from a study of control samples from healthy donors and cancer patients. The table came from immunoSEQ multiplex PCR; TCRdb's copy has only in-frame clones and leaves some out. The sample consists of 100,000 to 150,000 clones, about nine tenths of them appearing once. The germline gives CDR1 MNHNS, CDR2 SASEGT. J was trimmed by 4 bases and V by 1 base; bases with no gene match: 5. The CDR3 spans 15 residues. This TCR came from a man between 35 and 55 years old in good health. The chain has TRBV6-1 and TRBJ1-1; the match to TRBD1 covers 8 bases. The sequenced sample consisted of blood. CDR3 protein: CASSEESGGSTEAFF. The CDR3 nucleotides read TGTGCCAGCAGTGAAGAATCAGGGGGCTCCACTGAAGCTTTCTTT.